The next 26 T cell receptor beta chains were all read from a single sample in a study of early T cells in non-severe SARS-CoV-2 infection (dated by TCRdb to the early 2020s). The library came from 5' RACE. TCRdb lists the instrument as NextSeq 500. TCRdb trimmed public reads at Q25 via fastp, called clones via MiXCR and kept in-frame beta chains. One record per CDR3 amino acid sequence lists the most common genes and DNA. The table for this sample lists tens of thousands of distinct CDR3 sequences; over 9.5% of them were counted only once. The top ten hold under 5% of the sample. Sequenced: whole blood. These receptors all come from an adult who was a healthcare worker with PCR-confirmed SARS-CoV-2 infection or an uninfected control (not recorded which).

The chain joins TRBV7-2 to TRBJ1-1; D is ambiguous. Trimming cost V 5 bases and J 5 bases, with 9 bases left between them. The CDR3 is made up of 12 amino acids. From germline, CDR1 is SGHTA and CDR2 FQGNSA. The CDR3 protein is CASSPDATEAFF. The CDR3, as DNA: TGTGCCAGCAGCCCGGACGCAACTGAAGCTTTCTTT.

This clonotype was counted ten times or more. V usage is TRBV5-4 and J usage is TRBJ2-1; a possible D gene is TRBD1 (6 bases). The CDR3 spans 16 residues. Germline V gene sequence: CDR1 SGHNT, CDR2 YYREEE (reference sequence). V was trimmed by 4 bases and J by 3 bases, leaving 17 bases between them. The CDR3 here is CASSRGTPDLYNEQFF. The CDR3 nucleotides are TGTGCCAGCAGCAGAGGGACACCCGACCTCTACAATGAGCAGTTCTTC.

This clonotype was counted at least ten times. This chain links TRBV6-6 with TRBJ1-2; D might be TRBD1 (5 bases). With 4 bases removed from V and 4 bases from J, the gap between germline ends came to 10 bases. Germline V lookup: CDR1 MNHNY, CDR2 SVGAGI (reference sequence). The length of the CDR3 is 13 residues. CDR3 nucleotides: TGTGCCAGCAGTTCCCTGGGGACCTATGGCTACACCTTC. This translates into CASSSLGTYGYTF.

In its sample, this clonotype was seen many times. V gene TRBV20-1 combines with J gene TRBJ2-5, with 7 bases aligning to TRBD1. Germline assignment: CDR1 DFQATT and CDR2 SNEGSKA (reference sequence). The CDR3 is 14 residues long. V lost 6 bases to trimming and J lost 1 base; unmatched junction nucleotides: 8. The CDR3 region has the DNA TGCAGTGCCGCAGATTGGGACAGCCAAGAGACCCAGTACTTC. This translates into CSAADWDSQETQYF.

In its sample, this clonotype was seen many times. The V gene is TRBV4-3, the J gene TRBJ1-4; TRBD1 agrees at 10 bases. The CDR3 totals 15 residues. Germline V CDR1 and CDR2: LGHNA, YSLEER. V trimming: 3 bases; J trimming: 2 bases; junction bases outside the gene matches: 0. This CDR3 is CASSQTGGTNEKLFF. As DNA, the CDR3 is TGCGCCAGCAGCCAGACAGGGGGCACTAATGAAAAACTGTTTTTT.

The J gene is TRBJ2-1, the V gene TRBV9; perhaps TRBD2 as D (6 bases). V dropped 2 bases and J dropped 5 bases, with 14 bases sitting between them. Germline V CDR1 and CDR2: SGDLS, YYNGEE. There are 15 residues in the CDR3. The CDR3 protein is CASSVEWGEDNEQFF. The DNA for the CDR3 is TGTGCCAGCAGCGTTGAGTGGGGGGAGGACAATGAGCAGTTCTTC.

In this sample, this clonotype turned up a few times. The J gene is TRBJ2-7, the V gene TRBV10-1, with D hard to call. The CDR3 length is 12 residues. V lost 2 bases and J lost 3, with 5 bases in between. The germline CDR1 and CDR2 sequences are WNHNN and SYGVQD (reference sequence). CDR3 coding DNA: TGCGCCAGCAGTGAGCGAAACTACGAGCAGTACTTC. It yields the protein CASSERNYEQYF.

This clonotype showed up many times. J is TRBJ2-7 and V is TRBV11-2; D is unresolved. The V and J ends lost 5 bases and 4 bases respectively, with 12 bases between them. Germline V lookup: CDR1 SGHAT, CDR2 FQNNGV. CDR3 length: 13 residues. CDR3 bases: TGTGCCAGCAGCATCCGCGTGAGGTACGAGCAGTACTTC. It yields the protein CASSIRVRYEQYF.

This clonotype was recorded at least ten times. The CDR3 DNA reads TGTGCCAGTAGTAAAACAGGGGACGGGGAGCTGTTTTTT. Its protein is CASSKTGDGELFF. This chain joins TRBV19 and TRBJ2-2, with TRBD1 matching over 7 bases. This CDR3 region has 13 residues. The V gene's germline CDR1 is LNHDA and CDR2 SQIVND (reference sequence). Losses at the gene ends were 4 bases for V and 7 bases for J; bases not matched to a gene: 3.

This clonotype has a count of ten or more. The CDR3 nucleotides are TGTGCCAGCTCACTGAGATTTCATGATGAGCAGTTCTTC. Its protein product is CASSLRFHDEQFF. The V and J genes are TRBV18 and TRBJ2-1; D remains unclear. CDR1 and CDR2 (germline): KGHSH, LQKENI. CDR3 length: 13 amino acids. V was shortened by 4 bases and J by 8 bases, with 12 bases between the two germline ends.

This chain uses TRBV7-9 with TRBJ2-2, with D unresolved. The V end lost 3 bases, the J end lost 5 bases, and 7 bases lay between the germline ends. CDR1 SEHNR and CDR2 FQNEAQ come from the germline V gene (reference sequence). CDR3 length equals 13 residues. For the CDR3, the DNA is TGTGCCAGCAGCTTGACATCGACCGGGGAGCTGTTTTTT. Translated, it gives CASSLTSTGELFF.

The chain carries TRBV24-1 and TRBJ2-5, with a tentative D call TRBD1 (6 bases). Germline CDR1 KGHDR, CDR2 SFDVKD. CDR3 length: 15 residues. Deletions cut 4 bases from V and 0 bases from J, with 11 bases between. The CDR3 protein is CATSDPDRYQETQYF. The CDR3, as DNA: TGTGCCACCAGTGACCCCGACAGGTACCAAGAGACCCAGTACTTC.

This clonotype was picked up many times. The CDR3 DNA sequence: TGTGCCAGCAGCGCCGGGGCCAGCTCCTACAATGAGCAGTTCTTC. Translation gives CASSAGASSYNEQFF. The rearrangement links TRBV9 to TRBJ2-1; D is tentatively TRBD1 or TRBD2 (5 bases each). Trimming removed 3 bases at V and 0 bases at J, with 10 bases between. The CDR3 contains 15 residues. Germline assignment: CDR1 SGDLS and CDR2 YYNGEE.

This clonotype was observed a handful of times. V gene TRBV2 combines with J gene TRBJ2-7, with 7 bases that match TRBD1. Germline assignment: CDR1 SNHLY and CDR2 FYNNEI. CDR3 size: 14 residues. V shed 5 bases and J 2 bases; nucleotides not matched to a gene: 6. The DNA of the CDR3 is TGTGCCAGCAGTCCTACAGGGGTTCCCTACGAGCAGTACTTC. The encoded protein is CASSPTGVPYEQYF. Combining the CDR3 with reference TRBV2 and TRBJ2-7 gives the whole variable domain EPEVTQTPSHQVTQMGQEVILRCVPISNHLYFYWYRQILGQKVEFLVSFYNNEISEKSEIFDDQFSVERPDGSNFTLKIRSTKLEDSAMYFCASSPTGVPYEQYFGPGTRLTVT.

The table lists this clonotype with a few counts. DNA of the CDR3: TGTGCCAGCACCGCCGGGGCCGTGAACTACGAGCAGTACTTC. Translated, it gives CASTAGAVNYEQYF. The rearrangement uses TRBV28 and TRBJ2-7; D is possibly TRBD1 or TRBD2 (5 bases each). CDR3 size: 14 residues. V dropped 7 bases and J dropped 3 bases, with 16 bases sitting between them. Germline V gives CDR1 MDHEN, CDR2 SYDVKM.

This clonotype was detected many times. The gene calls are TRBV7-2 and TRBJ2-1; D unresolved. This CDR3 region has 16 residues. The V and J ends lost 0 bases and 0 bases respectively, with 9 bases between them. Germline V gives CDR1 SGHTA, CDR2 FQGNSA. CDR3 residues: CASSLALPLSYNEQFF. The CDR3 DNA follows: TGTGCCAGCAGCTTAGCCCTACCACTCTCCTACAATGAGCAGTTCTTC.

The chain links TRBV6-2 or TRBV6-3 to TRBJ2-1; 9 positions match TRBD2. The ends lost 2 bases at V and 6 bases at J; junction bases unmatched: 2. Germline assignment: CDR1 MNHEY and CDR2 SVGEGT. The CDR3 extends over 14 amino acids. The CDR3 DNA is TGTGCCAGCAGTTACCAACTAGCGGGCAATGAGCAGTTCTTC. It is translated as CASSYQLAGNEQFF.

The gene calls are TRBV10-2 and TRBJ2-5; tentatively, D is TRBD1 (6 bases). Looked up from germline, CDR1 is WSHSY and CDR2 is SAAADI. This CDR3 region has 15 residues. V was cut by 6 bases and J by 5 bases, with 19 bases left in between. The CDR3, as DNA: TGCGCCAGCAGCGCAAGAACAGGGTTCGGCGAGACCCAGTACTTC. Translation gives CASSARTGFGETQYF.

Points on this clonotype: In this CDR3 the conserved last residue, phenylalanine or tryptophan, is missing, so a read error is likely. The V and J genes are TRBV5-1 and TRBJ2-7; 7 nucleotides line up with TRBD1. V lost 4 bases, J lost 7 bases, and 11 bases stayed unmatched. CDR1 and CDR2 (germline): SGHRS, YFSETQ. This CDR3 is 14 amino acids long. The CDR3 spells CASSEGQPLAEQYC. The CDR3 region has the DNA TGCGCCAGCAGCGAGGGACAGCCCCTGGCGGAGCAGTACTGT.

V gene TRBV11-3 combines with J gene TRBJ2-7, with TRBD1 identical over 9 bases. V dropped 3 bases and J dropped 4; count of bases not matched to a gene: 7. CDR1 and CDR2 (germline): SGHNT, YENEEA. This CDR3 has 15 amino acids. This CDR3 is CASSFSWTGAYEQYF. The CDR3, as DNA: TGTGCCAGCAGCTTCTCTTGGACAGGGGCTTACGAGCAGTACTTC.

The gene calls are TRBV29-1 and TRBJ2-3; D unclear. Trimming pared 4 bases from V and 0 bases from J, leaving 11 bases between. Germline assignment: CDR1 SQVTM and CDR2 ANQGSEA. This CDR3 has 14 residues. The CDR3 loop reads CSVVIPRSTDTQYF. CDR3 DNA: TGCAGCGTTGTAATCCCCCGAAGCACAGATACGCAGTATTTT.

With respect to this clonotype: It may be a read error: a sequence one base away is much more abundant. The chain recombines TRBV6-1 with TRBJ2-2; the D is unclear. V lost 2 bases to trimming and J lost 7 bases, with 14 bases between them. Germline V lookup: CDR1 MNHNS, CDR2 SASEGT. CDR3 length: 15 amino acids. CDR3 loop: CASSEHRTDIGELFF. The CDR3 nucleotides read TGTGCCAGCAGTGAACACCGAACAGACATCGGGGAGCTGTTTTTT.

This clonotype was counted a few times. The CDR3 here is CASSLDLAGLYEQYF. CDR3 coding DNA: TGTGCCAGCAGCTTAGATCTGGCAGGTCTCTACGAGCAGTACTTC. J is TRBJ2-7 and V is TRBV11-2; D remains ambiguous. V was clipped by 0 bases and J by 3 bases, with 12 bases between them. The CDR3 runs 15 residues. Germline loops: CDR1 SGHAT, CDR2 FQNNGV.

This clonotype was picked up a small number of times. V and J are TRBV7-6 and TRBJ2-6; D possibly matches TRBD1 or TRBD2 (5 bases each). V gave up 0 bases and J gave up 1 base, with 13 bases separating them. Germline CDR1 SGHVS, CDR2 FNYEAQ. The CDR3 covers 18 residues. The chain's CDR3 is CASSLAVQGPSGANVLTF. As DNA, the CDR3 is TGTGCCAGCAGCTTAGCGGTGCAGGGACCGTCTGGGGCCAACGTCCTGACTTTC.

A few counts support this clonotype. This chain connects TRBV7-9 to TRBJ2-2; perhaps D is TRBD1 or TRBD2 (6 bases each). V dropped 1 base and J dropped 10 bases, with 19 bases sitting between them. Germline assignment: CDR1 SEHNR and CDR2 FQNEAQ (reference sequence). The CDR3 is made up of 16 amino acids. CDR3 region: CASSLGWREQGEELFF. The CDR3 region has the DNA TGTGCCAGCAGCTTAGGCTGGCGGGAACAGGGTGAGGAGCTGTTTTTT.

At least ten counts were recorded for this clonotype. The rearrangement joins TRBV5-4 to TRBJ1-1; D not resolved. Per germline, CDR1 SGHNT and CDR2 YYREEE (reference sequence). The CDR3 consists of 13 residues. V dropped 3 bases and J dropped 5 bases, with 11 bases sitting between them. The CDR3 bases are TGTGCCAGCAGCTCGGACCCTGGGACTGAAGCTTTCTTT. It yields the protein CASSSDPGTEAFF.